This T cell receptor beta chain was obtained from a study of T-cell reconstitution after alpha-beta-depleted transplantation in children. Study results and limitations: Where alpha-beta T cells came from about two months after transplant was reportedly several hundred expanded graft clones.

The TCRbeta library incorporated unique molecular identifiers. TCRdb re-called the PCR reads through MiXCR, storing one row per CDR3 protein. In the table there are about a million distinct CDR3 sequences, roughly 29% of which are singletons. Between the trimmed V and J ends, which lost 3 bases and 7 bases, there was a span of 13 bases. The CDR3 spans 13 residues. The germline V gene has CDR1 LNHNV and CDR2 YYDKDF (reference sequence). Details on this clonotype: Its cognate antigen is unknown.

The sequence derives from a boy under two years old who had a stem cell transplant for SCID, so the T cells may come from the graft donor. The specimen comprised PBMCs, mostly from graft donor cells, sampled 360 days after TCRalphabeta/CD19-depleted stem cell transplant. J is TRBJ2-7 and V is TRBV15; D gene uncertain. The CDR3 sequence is CATSSATTGEQYF. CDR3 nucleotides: TGTGCCACCAGCAGCGCAACTACTGGAGAGCAGTACTTC.